These 20 T cell receptor beta chains were sequenced from one sample in a study of Ad26.COV2.S vaccination and SARS-CoV-2 variants. Noted treatment: some 20 received Ad26.COV2.S at low or high dose, single or two shots; about 5 received placebo; per-sample allocation not given. The samples date from day 63 after the first vaccine or placebo injection. Profiled with immunoSEQ multiplex PCR; TCRdb holds only in-frame clones, not every one. The sample records about 350,000 clones, 80% to 90% being singletons. The sequencing here drew on peripheral blood, taken in a trial of Ad26.COV2.S vaccine versus placebo. These receptors were taken from a person between 18 and 65 years old who received the Ad26.COV2.S COVID-19 vaccine or a placebo.

The chain links TRBV6-1 to TRBJ1-2, with TRBD1 matching over 12 bases. The CDR3 sequence is 16 residues long. The V gene end was trimmed by 4 bases and the J gene end by 7 bases; junction bases not matched to a gene: 10. Germline lookup yields CDR1 MNHNS and CDR2 SASEGT. The CDR3 sequence: CASSALGTGGIPGYTF. In DNA form, the CDR3 reads TGTGCCAGCAGTGCCTTAGGGACAGGGGGCATCCCTGGCTACACCTTC.

The chain links TRBV19 to TRBJ2-2; D call uncertain. The germline V gene has CDR1 LNHDA and CDR2 SQIVND (reference sequence). The V gene lost 8 bases and the J gene lost 3 bases, with 10 bases spanning the gap. The CDR3 is 13 amino acids. CDR3 DNA: TGTGCCAGTTCCAGGAGTGACACCGGGGAGCTGTTTTTT. Its protein product is CASSRSDTGELFF.

The chain has TRBV25-1 and TRBJ2-2, with D perhaps matching TRBD1 (5 bases). Trimming stripped 2 bases from V and 0 bases from J, with 7 bases between. CDR3 length equals 15 residues. CDR1 and CDR2 (germline): MGHDK, SYGVNS. The CDR3 is CASSEAGPNTGELFF. The CDR3 DNA reads TGTGCCAGCAGTGAAGCAGGGCCGAACACCGGGGAGCTGTTTTTT.

This clone was detected a few times. The chain employs TRBV5-1 and TRBJ2-3, with D perhaps matching TRBD2 (6 bases). This CDR3 contains 15 residues. The germline gives CDR1 SGHRS, CDR2 YFSETQ. Trimming took off 0 bases at V and 2 bases at J, with 10 bases between the two ends. The CDR3: CASSLDGGDTDTQYF. The CDR3 coding sequence is TGCGCCAGCAGCTTGGACGGCGGGGACACAGATACGCAGTATTTT. The full variable domain, in which reference TRBV5-1 and TRBJ2-3 provide the parts outside the CDR3, is KAGVTQTPRYLIKTRGQQVTLSCSPISGHRSVSWYQQTPGQGLQFLFEYFSETQRNKGNFPGRFSGRQFSNSRSEMNVSTLELGDSALYLCASSLDGGDTDTQYFGPGTRLTVL.

This rearrangement joins TRBV19 to TRBJ1-1; 10 bases map to TRBD1. CDR3 length equals 16 residues. CDR1 and CDR2 (germline): LNHDA, SQIVND (reference sequence). V shed 5 bases, J shed 1 base, and the junction held 7 bases outside the gene matches. This CDR3 is CASSASTGGRNTEAFF. The CDR3 DNA reads as TGTGCCAGTAGTGCCTCGACAGGGGGCCGGAACACTGAAGCTTTCTTT.

This clone was recorded once. CDR3 nucleotides: TGTGCCAGCAGCTATGGGACAGGGGGTGGCTACACCTTC. Translated, it gives CASSYGTGGGYTF. The chain recombines TRBV9 with TRBJ1-2; 11 bases are a match to TRBD1. The V segment lost 4 bases and the J segment 7 bases; nucleotides outside the gene matches: 3. This CDR3 comprises 13 residues. Germline V gene data show CDR1 as SGDLS and CDR2 as YYNGEE.

There are a few counts of this clone. The V call is TRBV6-2 or TRBV6-3, the J call TRBJ1-5, with 8 bases that match TRBD1. The J segment lost 2 bases and the V segment lost 5 bases, leaving 11 bases of the junction unmatched. This CDR3 region has 17 residues. Germline CDR1 is MNHEY and CDR2 is SVGEGT. CDR3 sequence reads: CASSQGAYTWGNQPQHF. CDR3 coding DNA: TGTGCCAGCAGTCAGGGGGCCTATACATGGGGCAATCAGCCCCAGCATTTT.

The chain couples TRBV4-1 to TRBJ2-2; D possibly matches TRBD1 or TRBD2 (5 bases each). The ends were cut back, 2 bases at V and 0 bases at J, with 10 bases in the middle. The CDR3 is 16 amino acids. The germline gives CDR1 MGHRA, CDR2 YSYEKL. The CDR3 protein is CASSQSVGANTGELFF. The DNA for the CDR3 is TGCGCCAGCAGCCAATCAGTGGGGGCGAACACCGGGGAGCTGTTTTTT.

This clone was recorded only once. The chain links TRBV28 to TRBJ1-1; unclear D gene. Germline CDR1 and CDR2: MDHEN and SYDVKM. This CDR3 region has 13 residues. V lost 6 bases, J lost 6 bases, and 14 bases lay in between. CDR3 DNA sequence: TGTGCCAGCAGCCCCGAGGTGGGTTCTGAAGCTTTCTTT. Its translation: CASSPEVGSEAFF.

The chain is built from TRBV7-9 and TRBJ1-2; TRBD1 aligns across 10 bases. The CDR3 covers 13 residues. V shed 8 bases and J 8 bases; nucleotides not matched to a gene: 8. The V gene's germline CDR1 is SEHNR and CDR2 FQNEAQ (reference sequence). The CDR3 region has the DNA TGTGCCAGCGGAAGACAGGGGGCTTTGGGCTACACCTTC. Translating it yields CASGRQGALGYTF.

The chain employs TRBV24-1 and TRBJ1-2; D might be TRBD1 (6 bases). Germline V gene data show CDR1 as KGHDR and CDR2 as SFDVKD. Trimming left V 5 bases short and J 5 bases short, with 17 bases between. This CDR3 region has 15 residues. The CDR3 loop reads CATSVPSRTEYGYTF. CDR3 sequence (DNA): TGTGCCACCAGTGTCCCTTCTAGGACAGAATATGGCTACACCTTC.

The V gene is TRBV13, the J gene TRBJ2-7; 7 nucleotides match TRBD2. Germline V gene sequence: CDR1 PRHDT, CDR2 FYEKMQ (reference sequence). V lost 5 bases to trimming and J lost 2 bases; unmatched junction nucleotides: 12. The CDR3 length is 16 residues. The CDR3, as DNA: TGTGCCAGCAGCCCCTATGAAGGGGAGGGTCCCTACGAGCAGTACTTC. It specifies CASSPYEGEGPYEQYF.

The gene calls are TRBV14 and TRBJ1-1; D may be TRBD1 (6 bases). This CDR3 contains 15 residues. V lost 2 bases and J lost 5, with 15 bases in between. The V gene's germline CDR1 is SGHDN and CDR2 FVKESK. The CDR3 DNA follows: TGTGCCAGCAGCCAACAGGGGATGGTATGGACTGAAGCTTTCTTT. Its protein product is CASSQQGMVWTEAFF.

V is TRBV5-1 and J is TRBJ2-3; perhaps TRBD2 as D (6 bases). Germline lookup yields CDR1 SGHRS and CDR2 YFSETQ. The CDR3 sequence is 15 residues long. V was clipped by 4 bases and J by 3 bases, with 15 bases between them. The CDR3 here is CASSPSRGSTDTQYF. Here the CDR3 DNA reads TGCGCCAGCAGCCCATCCCGGGGGTCAACAGATACGCAGTATTTT.

This chain links TRBV7-3 with TRBJ2-2, with 9 bases matching TRBD2. CDR3 size: 16 residues. V lost 5 bases to trimming and J lost 0 bases; unmatched junction nucleotides: 4. Germline V gene sequence: CDR1 SGHTA, CDR2 FQGTGA. The CDR3 sequence is CASSPRLAANTGELFF. The CDR3 DNA sequence: TGTGCCAGCAGCCCCCGACTAGCGGCGAACACCGGGGAGCTGTTTTTT.

V and J are TRBV16 and TRBJ2-7; D not resolved. The CDR3 is 13 amino acids. The germline V gene has CDR1 KGHSY and CDR2 FQNENV. V was shortened by 2 bases and J by 3 bases, with 8 bases between the two germline ends. DNA for the CDR3: TGTGCCAGCAGCCAAACACGCTTCTACGAGCAGTACTTC. This encodes CASSQTRFYEQYF.

The chain combines TRBV7-3 with TRBJ2-7; D ambiguous. Germline CDR1 reads SGHTA; CDR2 reads FQGTGA. Trimming took off 0 bases at V and 3 bases at J, with 9 bases between the two ends. The CDR3 is made up of 14 amino acids. The CDR3 here is CASSLTPGYYEQYF. The CDR3 DNA sequence: TGTGCCAGCAGCTTAACTCCGGGTTACTACGAGCAGTACTTC.

Points on this clone: Other DNA variants within this sample encode the same CDR3. This rearrangement joins TRBV6-5 to TRBJ2-7; 7 bases fit TRBD1. CDR3 length: 13 residues. Per germline, CDR1 MNHEY and CDR2 SVGAGI. Losses at the gene ends were 6 bases for V and 2 bases for J; bases not matched to a gene: 4. In nucleotides, the CDR3 is TGTGCCAGCAGCCGGGACAGAGCCTACGAGCAGTACTTC. Its translation is CASSRDRAYEQYF.

The V gene is TRBV3-1 (or the pseudogene TRBV3-2), the J gene TRBJ2-1; D gene uncertain. V was clipped by 1 base and J by 5 bases, with 12 bases between them. This CDR3 is 15 amino acids long. CDR1 and CDR2 from the germline V gene are LGHDT and YNNKEL (reference sequence). The CDR3 spells CASSQAPAPHNEQFF. The CDR3 nucleotides are TGTGCCAGCAGCCAAGCCCCAGCGCCCCACAATGAGCAGTTCTTC.

The table lists this clone with many counts. The chain links TRBV6-5 to TRBJ2-3; weak D call: TRBD1 (6 bases). Germline V gene data show CDR1 as MNHEY and CDR2 as SVGAGI. CDR3 size: 13 residues. The ends were cut back, 4 bases at V and 5 bases at J, with 10 bases in the middle. The CDR3 DNA is TGTGCCAGCAGTTTCTGGACAGTAGATACGCAGTATTTT. It encodes CASSFWTVDTQYF.